Presented here are 24 T cell receptor beta chains from one specimen sequenced in a study of synovial regulatory T cells in juvenile arthritis. Repertoires were generated with immunoSEQ multiplex PCR, while TCRdb's copy carries only in-frame clones and drops some. Its listing shows 9,500 to 10,000 clones. Sequencing was carried out using Treg cells from blood. Subset defined: remaining (HLA-DR-negative) circulating blood Treg cells. The source is a donor between 2 and 29 years old with juvenile idiopathic arthritis.

This clone registers medium-sized by frequency. The chain links TRBV19 to TRBJ1-5; as DNA is missing, the TRBD1 call by TCRdb cannot be tested. CDR3 length equals 16 residues. No nucleotide data were recorded. CDR1 is LNHDA, CDR2 SQIVND, per germline (reference sequence). The CDR3 sequence is CASSGDRGVGNQPQHF.

The chain employs TRBV6-1 and TRBJ2-7; TCRdb proposes TRBD1, but this gene call is untestable without DNA. The CDR3 sequence is 13 residues long. No DNA appears here. CDR1 is MNHNS, CDR2 SASEGT, per germline. CDR3 sequence reads: CASSEGRRYEQYF.

V is TRBV21-1 and J is TRBJ1-4. TRBV21-1 is labeled a pseudogene. The CDR3 runs to 16 residues. The protein alone is recorded here. The CDR3 loop reads CASTGTWVLFFEKLFF.

The V call is TRBV19, the J call TRBJ1-5; TCRdb's D call of TRBD1 is untestable without DNA. The CDR3 length is 13 residues. Only the protein is on record. Germline lookup yields CDR1 LNHDA and CDR2 SQIVND (reference sequence). The CDR3 here is CASSKQGYQPQHF.

This rearrangement joins TRBV6-5 to TRBJ1-1. The CDR3 consists of 14 residues. A DNA sequence was not provided. The germline V gene has CDR1 MNHEY and CDR2 SVGAGI. CDR3 region: CASSSAVLNTEAFF.

This CDR3 reads CAISPGTAASGNTIYF. The chain combines TRBV10-3 with TRBJ1-3; there is no DNA to check the TCRdb D call of TRBD1. CDR1 and CDR2 from the germline V gene are ENHRY and SYGVKD. This CDR3 comprises 16 residues. The DNA is unrecorded.

V usage is TRBV9 and J usage is TRBJ1-2. CDR1 SGDLS and CDR2 YYNGEE come from the germline V gene. The CDR3 contains 13 residues. The coding DNA is unavailable. Here the CDR3 reads CASSGLSEGGYTF.

This chain connects TRBV6-6 to TRBJ1-1. The CDR3 is 16 residues long. DNA was not recorded. Germline V lookup: CDR1 MNHNY, CDR2 SVGAGI (reference sequence). CDR3: CASSPVQRNPNTEAFF.

The genes are TRBV10-3 and TRBJ2-7. This CDR3 has 12 amino acids. The DNA is not on file. The germline V gene encodes CDR1 ENHRY and CDR2 SYGVKD. The CDR3 here is CAISPWGYEQYF.

The J gene is TRBJ1-3, the V gene TRBV4-1; TCRdb indicates TRBD1, and absent DNA this call remains unverified. The CDR3 spans 16 residues. The entry carries no DNA sequence. Germline CDR1 reads MGHRA; CDR2 reads YSYEKL. CDR3 residues: CASSLTYRVSGNTIYF.

The chain employs TRBV10-3 and TRBJ2-7; there is no DNA to check the TCRdb D call of TRBD2. The CDR3 length is 14 residues. DNA is not recorded here. Per the germline V gene, CDR1 is ENHRY and CDR2 is SYGVKD. The CDR3 protein is CAISSRGGGYEQYF.

The chain joins TRBV7-2 to TRBJ1-4. This CDR3 comprises 15 residues. DNA is not recorded here. Germline V gene lookup returns CDR1 SGHTA and CDR2 FQGNSA. CDR3 in amino acids: CASSYGRQVHEKLFF.

The rearrangement uses TRBV25-1 and TRBJ1-3. CDR1 is MGHDK and CDR2 is SYGVNS in the germline V gene. The CDR3 has 13 residues. No DNA has been recorded. The CDR3 is CASRHFSGNTIYF.

The CDR3 here is CASSQYVLSYEQYF. J is TRBJ2-7 and V is TRBV6-5. Per germline, CDR1 MNHEY and CDR2 SVGAGI. There are 14 residues in the CDR3. Only the protein sequence is given.

This clone is classed as medium-sized by frequency. The rearrangement links TRBV6-5 to TRBJ1-1; checking the TCRdb D call of TRBD1 is not possible without DNA. This CDR3 region has 13 residues. DNA is not on record. CDR1 and CDR2 from the germline V gene are MNHEY and SVGAGI. The CDR3 loop is CASSYHRGQRAFF.

The V and J genes are TRBV19 and TRBJ1-5; the D call of TRBD1 rests on TCRdb alone, since no DNA is present to check it. CDR1 is LNHDA, CDR2 SQIVND, per germline (reference sequence). The CDR3 sequence is 16 residues long. No DNA sequence is on record. The CDR3 spells CASRASTGLTGQPQHF. Combining the CDR3 with reference TRBV19 and TRBJ1-5 gives the whole variable domain DGGITQSPKYLFRKEGQNVTLSCEQNLNHDAMYWYRQDPGQGLRLIYYSQIVNDFQKGDIAEGYSVSREKKESFPLTVTSAQKNPTAFYLCASRASTGLTGQPQHFGDGTRLSIL.

The CDR3 here is CASGVRVPQHF. The chain uses TRBV12-5 and TRBJ1-5. This CDR3 spans 11 amino acids. The DNA is unrecorded. Germline CDR1 reads LGHNT; CDR2 reads FRNRAP. Full variable domain (outside the CDR3, taken from reference TRBV12-5 and TRBJ1-5): DARVTQTPRHKVTEMGQEVTMRCQPILGHNTVFWYRQTMMQGLELLAYFRNRAPLDDSGMPKDRFSAEMPDATLATLKIQPSEPRDSAVYFCASGVRVPQHFGDGTRLSIL.

The chain couples TRBV6-5 to TRBJ2-7; TCRdb's assignment of TRBD1 cannot be checked, as there is no DNA. This CDR3 has 15 residues. No DNA accompanies this entry. Germline V CDR1 and CDR2: MNHEY, SVGAGI. This CDR3 is CASIPNRDRAYEQYF.

This chain joins TRBV6-6 and TRBJ2-2; TCRdb designates TRBD2, a call that cannot be tested without DNA. Germline CDR1 MNHNY, CDR2 SVGAGI (reference sequence). This CDR3 is built from 16 residues. Only the protein is available. The chain's CDR3 is CASSYPSGGAIGELFF.

The V and J genes are TRBV6-1 and TRBJ1-2; lacking DNA, the TRBD1 call made by TCRdb goes unchecked. CDR3 length: 14 residues. No DNA has been recorded. Germline loops: CDR1 MNHNS, CDR2 SASEGT. CDR3 amino acids: CASSPGPANYGYTF.

The rearrangement joins TRBV7-3 to TRBJ2-7; TCRdb indicates TRBD2, and absent DNA this call remains unverified. The CDR3 spans 14 residues. DNA is not on record. The germline V gene has CDR1 SGHTA and CDR2 FQGTGA. The CDR3 sequence: CASSLRPGSYEQYF.

This chain joins TRBV7-6 and TRBJ2-1; TCRdb designates TRBD1, a call that cannot be tested without DNA. CDR3 length: 15 residues. DNA is not on record. Per germline, CDR1 SGHVS and CDR2 FNYEAQ. CDR3 sequence: CASSLGFSVYNEQFF.

V gene TRBV4-1 combines with J gene TRBJ1-5. This CDR3 has 15 residues. Only the protein is available. The germline V gene encodes CDR1 MGHRA and CDR2 YSYEKL. CDR3 amino acids: CASSQGSGVGQPQHF.

The chain carries TRBV10-3 and TRBJ2-7; as DNA is missing, the TRBD2 call by TCRdb cannot be tested. Germline-derived CDR1 and CDR2 are ENHRY and SYGVKD. The CDR3 spans 14 residues. The entry carries no DNA sequence. CDR3 protein: CAITRSRESYEQYF.